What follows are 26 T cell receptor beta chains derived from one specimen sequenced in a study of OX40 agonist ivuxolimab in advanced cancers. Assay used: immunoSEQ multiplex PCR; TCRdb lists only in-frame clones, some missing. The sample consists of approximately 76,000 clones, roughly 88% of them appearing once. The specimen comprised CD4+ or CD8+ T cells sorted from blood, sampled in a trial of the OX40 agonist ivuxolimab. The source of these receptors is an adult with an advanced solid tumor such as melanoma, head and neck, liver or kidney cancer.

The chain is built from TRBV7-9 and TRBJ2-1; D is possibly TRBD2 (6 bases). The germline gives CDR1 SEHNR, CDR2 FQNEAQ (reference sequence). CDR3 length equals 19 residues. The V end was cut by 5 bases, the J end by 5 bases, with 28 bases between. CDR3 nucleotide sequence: TGTGCCAGCAGCCCCCCTCTGGGGACTTCGGGGTGGGAGGACAATGAGCAGTTCTTC. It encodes CASSPPLGTSGWEDNEQFF.

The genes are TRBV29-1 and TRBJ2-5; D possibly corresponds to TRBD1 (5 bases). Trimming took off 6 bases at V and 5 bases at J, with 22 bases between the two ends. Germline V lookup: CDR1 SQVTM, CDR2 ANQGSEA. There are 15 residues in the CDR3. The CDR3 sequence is CSVRTLGHGAETQYF. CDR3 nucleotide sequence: TGCAGCGTCCGAACCCTAGGGCATGGGGCTGAGACCCAGTACTTC.

The CDR3 loop reads CASSFGERESVEQFF. DNA of the CDR3: TGTGCCAGCAGCTTTGGGGAGCGGGAGTCGGTTGAGCAGTTCTTC. The chain couples TRBV5-6 to TRBJ2-1; 8 nucleotides agree with TRBD2. The CDR3 runs to 15 residues. J was trimmed by 9 bases and V by 2 bases; bases with no gene match: 10. Germline lookup yields CDR1 SGHDT and CDR2 YYEEEE.

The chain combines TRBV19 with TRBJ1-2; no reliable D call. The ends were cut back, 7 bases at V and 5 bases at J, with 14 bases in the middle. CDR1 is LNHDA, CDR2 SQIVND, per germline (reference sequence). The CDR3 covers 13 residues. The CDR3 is CASTLGSLYGYTF. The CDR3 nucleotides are TGTGCCAGTACCCTGGGCAGCTTATATGGCTACACCTTC. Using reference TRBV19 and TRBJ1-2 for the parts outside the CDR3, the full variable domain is DGGITQSPKYLFRKEGQNVTLSCEQNLNHDAMYWYRQDPGQGLRLIYYSQIVNDFQKGDIAEGYSVSREKKESFPLTVTSAQKNPTAFYLCASTLGSLYGYTFGSGTRLTVV.

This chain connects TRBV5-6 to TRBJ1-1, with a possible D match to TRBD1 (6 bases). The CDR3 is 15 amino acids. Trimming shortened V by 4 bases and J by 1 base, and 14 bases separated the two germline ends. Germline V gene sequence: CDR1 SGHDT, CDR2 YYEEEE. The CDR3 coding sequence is TGTGCCAGCAGCATAGCGACAGGCCCGAACACTGAAGCTTTCTTT. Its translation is CASSIATGPNTEAFF.

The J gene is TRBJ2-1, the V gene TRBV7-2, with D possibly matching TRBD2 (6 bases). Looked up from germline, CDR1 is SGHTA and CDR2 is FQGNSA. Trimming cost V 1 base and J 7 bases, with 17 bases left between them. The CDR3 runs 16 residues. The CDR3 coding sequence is TGTGCCAGCAGCTTAGAGGAGGCCGGGAGTAATAATGAGCAGTTCTTC. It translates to CASSLEEAGSNNEQFF. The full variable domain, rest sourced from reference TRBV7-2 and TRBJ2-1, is GAGVSQSPSNKVTEKGKDVELRCDPISGHTALYWYRQSLGQGLEFLIYFQGNSAPDKSGLPSDRFSAERTGGSVSTLTIQRTQQEDSAVYLCASSLEEAGSNNEQFFGPGTRLTVL.

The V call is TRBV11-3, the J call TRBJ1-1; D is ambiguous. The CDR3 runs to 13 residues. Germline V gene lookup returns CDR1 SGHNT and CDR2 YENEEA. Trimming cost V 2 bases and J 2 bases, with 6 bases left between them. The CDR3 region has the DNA TGTGCCAGCAGCTTAAACTTTAACACTGAAGCTTTCTTT. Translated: CASSLNFNTEAFF. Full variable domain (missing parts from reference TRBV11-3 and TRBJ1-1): EAGVVQSPRYKIIEKKQPVAFWCNPISGHNTLYWYLQNLGQGPELLIRYENEEAVDDSQLPKDRFSAERLKGVDSTLKIQPAELGDSAVYLCASSLNFNTEAFFGQGTRLTVV.

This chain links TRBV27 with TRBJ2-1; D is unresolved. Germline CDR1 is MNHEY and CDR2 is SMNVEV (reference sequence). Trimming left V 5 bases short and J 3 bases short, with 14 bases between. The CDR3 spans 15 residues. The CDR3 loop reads CASSLNSLGYNEQFF. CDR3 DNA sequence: TGTGCCAGCAGTCTTAACAGTTTAGGCTACAATGAGCAGTTCTTC.

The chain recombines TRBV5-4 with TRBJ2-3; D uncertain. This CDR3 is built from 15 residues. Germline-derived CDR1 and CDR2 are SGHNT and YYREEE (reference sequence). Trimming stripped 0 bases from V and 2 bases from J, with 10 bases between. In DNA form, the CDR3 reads TGTGCCAGCAGCTTGGGGGCCTCGAACACAGATACGCAGTATTTT. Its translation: CASSLGASNTDTQYF.

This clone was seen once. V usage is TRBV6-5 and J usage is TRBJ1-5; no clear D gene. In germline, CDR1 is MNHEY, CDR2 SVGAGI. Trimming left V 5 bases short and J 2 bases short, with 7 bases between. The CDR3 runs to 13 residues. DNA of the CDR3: TGTGCCAGCAGTGCAGTGGGCAATCAGCCCCAGCATTTT. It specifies CASSAVGNQPQHF.

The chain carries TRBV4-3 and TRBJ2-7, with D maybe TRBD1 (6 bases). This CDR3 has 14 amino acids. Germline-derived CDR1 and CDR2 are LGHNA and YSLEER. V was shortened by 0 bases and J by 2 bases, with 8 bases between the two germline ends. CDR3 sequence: CASSQDRTAYEQYF. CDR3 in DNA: TGCGCCAGCAGCCAAGATCGGACAGCCTACGAGCAGTACTTC.

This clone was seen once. The CDR3 DNA is TGTGCCAGCAGCTTAGGAGGGACCTATGGCTACACCTTC. It translates to CASSLGGTYGYTF. This rearrangement joins TRBV5-6 to TRBJ1-2; D possibly corresponds to TRBD1 (5 bases). Germline CDR1 SGHDT, CDR2 YYEEEE. This CDR3 is built from 13 residues. Trimming stripped 2 bases from V and 4 bases from J, with 9 bases between.

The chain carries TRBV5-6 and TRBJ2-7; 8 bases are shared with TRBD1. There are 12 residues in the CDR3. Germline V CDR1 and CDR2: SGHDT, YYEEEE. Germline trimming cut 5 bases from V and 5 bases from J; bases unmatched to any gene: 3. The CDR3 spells CASSRTGNEQYF. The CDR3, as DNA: TGTGCCAGCAGTCGGACAGGGAACGAGCAGTACTTC.

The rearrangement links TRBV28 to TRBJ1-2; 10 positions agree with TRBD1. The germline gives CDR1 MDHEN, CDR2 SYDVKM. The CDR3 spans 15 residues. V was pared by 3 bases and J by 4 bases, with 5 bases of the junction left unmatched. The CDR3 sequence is CASSLGGQGLYGYTF. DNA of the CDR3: TGTGCCAGCAGTTTGGGGGGACAGGGGCTCTATGGCTACACCTTC.

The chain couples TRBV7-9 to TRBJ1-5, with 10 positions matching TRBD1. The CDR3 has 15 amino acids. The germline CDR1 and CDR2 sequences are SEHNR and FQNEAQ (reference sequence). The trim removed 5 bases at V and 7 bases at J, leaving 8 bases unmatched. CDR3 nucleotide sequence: TGTGCCAGCAGCATGAGGACAGGGGGGAGGCAGCCCCAGCATTTT. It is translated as CASSMRTGGRQPQHF.

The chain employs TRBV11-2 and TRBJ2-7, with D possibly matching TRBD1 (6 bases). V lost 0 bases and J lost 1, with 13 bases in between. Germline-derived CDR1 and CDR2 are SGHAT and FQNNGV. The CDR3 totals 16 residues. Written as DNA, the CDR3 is TGTGCCAGCAGCTTAGAACTCCGCGACAGGTCCTACGAGCAGTACTTC. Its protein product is CASSLELRDRSYEQYF.

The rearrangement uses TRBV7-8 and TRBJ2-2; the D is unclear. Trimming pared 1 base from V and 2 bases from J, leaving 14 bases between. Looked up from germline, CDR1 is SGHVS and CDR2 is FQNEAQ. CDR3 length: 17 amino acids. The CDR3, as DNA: TGTGCCAGCAGCTTAGAGTTCAGAATTTATAACACCGGGGAGCTGTTTTTT. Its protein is CASSLEFRIYNTGELFF. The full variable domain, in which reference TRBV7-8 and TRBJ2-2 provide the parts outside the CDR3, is GAGVSQSPRYKVAKRGQDVALRCDPISGHVSLFWYQQALGQGPEFLTYFQNEAQLDKSGLPSDRFFAERPEGSVSTLKIQRTQQEDSAVYLCASSLEFRIYNTGELFFGEGSRLTVL.

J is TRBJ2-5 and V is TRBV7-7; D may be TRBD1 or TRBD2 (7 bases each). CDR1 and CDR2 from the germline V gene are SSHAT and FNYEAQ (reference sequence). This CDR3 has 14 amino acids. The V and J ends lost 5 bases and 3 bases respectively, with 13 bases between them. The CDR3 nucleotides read TGTGCCAGCAGCCCGACAGGGAGGGAAGAGACCCAGTACTTC. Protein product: CASSPTGREETQYF. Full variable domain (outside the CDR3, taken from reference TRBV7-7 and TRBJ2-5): GAGVSQSPRYKVTKRGQDVTLRCDPISSHATLYWYQQALGQGPEFLTYFNYEAQPDKSGLPSDRFSAERPEGSISTLTIQRTEQRDSAMYRCASSPTGREETQYFGPGTRLLVL.

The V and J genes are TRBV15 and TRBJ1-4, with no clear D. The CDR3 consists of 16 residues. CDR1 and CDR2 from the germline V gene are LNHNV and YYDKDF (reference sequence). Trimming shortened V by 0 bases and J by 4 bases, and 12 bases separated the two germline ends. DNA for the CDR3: TGTGCCACCAGCAGAGATCTAGGCCCCTTTAATGAAAAACTGTTTTTT. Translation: CATSRDLGPFNEKLFF.

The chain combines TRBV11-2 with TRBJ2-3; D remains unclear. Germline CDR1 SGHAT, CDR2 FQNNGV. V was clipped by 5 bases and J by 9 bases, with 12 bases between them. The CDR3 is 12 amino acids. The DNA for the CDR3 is TGTGCCAGCAGCCCCGATGGAAACACGCAGTATTTT. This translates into CASSPDGNTQYF.

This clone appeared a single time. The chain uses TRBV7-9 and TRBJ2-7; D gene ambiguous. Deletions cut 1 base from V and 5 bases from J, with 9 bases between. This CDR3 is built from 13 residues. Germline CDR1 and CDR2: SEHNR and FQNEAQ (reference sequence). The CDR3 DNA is TGTGCCAGCAGCTTAGAACAGCGCCACGAGCAGTACTTC. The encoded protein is CASSLEQRHEQYF.

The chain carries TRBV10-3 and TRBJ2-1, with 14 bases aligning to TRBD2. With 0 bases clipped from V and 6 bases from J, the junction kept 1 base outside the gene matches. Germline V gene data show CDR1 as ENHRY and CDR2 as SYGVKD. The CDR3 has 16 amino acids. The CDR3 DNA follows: TGTGCCATCAGTGAGTCGACTAGCGGGAGGGCCAATGAGCAGTTCTTC. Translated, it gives CAISESTSGRANEQFF.

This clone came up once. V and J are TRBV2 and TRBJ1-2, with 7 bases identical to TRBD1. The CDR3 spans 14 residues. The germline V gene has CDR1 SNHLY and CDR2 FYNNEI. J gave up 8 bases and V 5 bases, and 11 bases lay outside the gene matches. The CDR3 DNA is TGTGCCAGCAGTTCCACCGACAGGGTGAACGGCTACACCTTC. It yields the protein CASSSTDRVNGYTF.

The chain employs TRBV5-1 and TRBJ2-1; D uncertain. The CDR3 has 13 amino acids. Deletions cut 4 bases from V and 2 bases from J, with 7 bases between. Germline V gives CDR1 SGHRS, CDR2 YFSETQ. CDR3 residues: CASSGGTYNEQFF. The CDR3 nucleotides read TGCGCCAGCAGCGGTGGGACCTACAATGAGCAGTTCTTC.

The DNA of the CDR3 is TGTGCCAGCATCCTCACAGGGGATAGCAATCAGCCCCAGCATTTT. It codes for CASILTGDSNQPQHF. The V and J genes are TRBV6-5 and TRBJ1-5; the match to TRBD1 covers 7 bases. V lost 7 bases and J lost 0; bases outside the gene matches: 6. Germline V gene data show CDR1 as MNHEY and CDR2 as SVGAGI. The CDR3 covers 15 residues.

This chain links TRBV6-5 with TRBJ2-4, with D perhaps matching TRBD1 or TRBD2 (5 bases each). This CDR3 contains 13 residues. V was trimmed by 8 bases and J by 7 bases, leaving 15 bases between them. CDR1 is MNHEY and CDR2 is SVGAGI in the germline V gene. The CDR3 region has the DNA TGTGCCAGCGGGGACGGCACTGGGAACATTCAGTACTTC. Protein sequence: CASGDGTGNIQYF.